The clone carrying this TCR beta chain was counted at least ten times. The sample comes from a study of CD8 T cells in ankylosing spondylitis. The CDR3 is 17 residues long. Germline V gene lookup returns CDR1 SGHTA and CDR2 FQGNSA. The V and J ends lost 5 bases and 0 bases respectively, with 20 bases between them. TCRdb fed the 5' RACE reads into MiXCR, producing one record per CDR3 protein. The sample yields 150,000 to 200,000 distinct CDR3 sequences, roughly 13% seen once. The TCR was taken from a female donor with ankylosing spondylitis or in good health (not recorded which). V and J are TRBV7-2 and TRBJ2-7, with D maybe TRBD1 (5 bases). Sequenced input: blood, either unsorted or a sorted T cell fraction (not recorded which). The CDR3 loop reads CASSRADQGFSSYEQYF. CDR3 nucleotides: TGTGCCAGCAGCCGGGCGGACCAGGGTTTCTCCTCCTACGAGCAGTACTTC.